This entry features one T cell receptor (beta chain) sequence. Study processing details: Amplification with reference gene primers provided the estimates of nucleated cell counts. The protocol was immunoSEQ multiplex PCR, while the TCRdb copy is restricted to in-frame clones and leaves out a portion. The D gene and trimming were derived from the DNA, and the V and J assignments and clone size from that table. The table includes about 97,000 clones, about 85% detected once. The source of the sample is a study of blood T cell repertoires in COVID-19. Overall study: The study drew acute and convalescent COVID-19 samples from the United States, Italy and Spain. T cells, B-cell-depleted T cells, or PBMCs provided the cDNA or gDNA that served as material.

What was sequenced was peripheral blood. The TCR comes from a man aged 50-59 years with active COVID-19.

In nucleotides, the CDR3 is TGTGCCAGTAGTATTGGACGGGGGGGATACTATGGCTACACCTTC. Its translation: CASSIGRGGYYGYTF. The chain recombines TRBV19 with TRBJ1-2; perhaps TRBD1 as D (5 bases). Germline V gene lookup returns CDR1 LNHDA and CDR2 SQIVND (reference sequence). Trimming left V 3 bases short and J 3 bases short, with 14 bases between. CDR3 size: 15 residues. The full variable domain, its missing parts supplied by reference TRBV19 and TRBJ1-2, is DGGITQSPKYLFRKEGQNVTLSCEQNLNHDAMYWYRQDPGQGLRLIYYSQIVNDFQKGDIAEGYSVSREKKESFPLTVTSAQKNPTAFYLCASSIGRGGYYGYTFGSGTRLTVV.